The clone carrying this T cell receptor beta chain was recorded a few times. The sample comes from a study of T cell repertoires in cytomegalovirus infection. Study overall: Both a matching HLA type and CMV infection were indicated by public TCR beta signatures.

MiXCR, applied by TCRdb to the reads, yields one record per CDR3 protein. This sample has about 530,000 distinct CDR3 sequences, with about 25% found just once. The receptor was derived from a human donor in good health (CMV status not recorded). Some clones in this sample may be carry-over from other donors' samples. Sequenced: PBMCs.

The CDR3 reads CSVQGSGQPQHF. CDR3 coding DNA: TGCAGCGTACAGGGTTCGGGTCAGCCCCAGCATTTT. The V gene is TRBV29-1, the J gene TRBJ1-5, with a tentative D call TRBD1 (6 bases). The germline CDR1 and CDR2 sequences are SQVTM and ANQGSEA. The germline V and J ends were trimmed by 6 bases and 6 bases, with 12 bases remaining between them. The CDR3 length is 12 residues.